This T cell receptor (beta chain) was recorded in a study of glioma-infiltrating T cells after dendritic cell vaccination. The CDR3 is 16 amino acids. V gave up 4 bases and J gave up 1 base; unmatched junction bases: 8. The germline V gene encodes CDR1 SGHRS and CDR2 YFSETQ. Details on this clone: Different DNA sequences within this sample yield the same CDR3.

Primers: 60 V beta forward and 13 J beta reverse. Libraries were prepared by immunoSEQ multiplex PCR; TCRdb keeps only in-frame clonotypes and omits some of them. Of about 49,000 clones in the sample, around 86% are singletons; the top ten hold 9.5% to 12%. The sequence was obtained from a human donor with glioblastoma. The chain couples TRBV5-1 to TRBJ2-3; 8 positions match TRBD1. The material sequenced was blood, taken before dendritic cell vaccination. The CDR3 is CASSVGQGLGTDTQYF. The CDR3 DNA follows: TGCGCCAGCAGCGTTGGACAGGGATTGGGCACAGATACGCAGTATTTT.